These 2 T cell receptor beta chains came from one sample sequenced in a study of immune evolution from preneoplasia to lung adenocarcinoma. This table comes from immunoSEQ multiplex PCR, and its TCRdb copy is limited to in-frame clones, with some not included. The sample includes about 41,000 clones, 70% to 85% of them seen just once. Sequenced material: FFPE invasive lung adenocarcinoma tissue. The receptors were sampled from a person in their 60s with lung adenocarcinoma.

The chain carries TRBV11-3 and TRBJ2-3, with TRBD2 identical over 13 bases. The CDR3 consists of 16 residues. Germline-derived CDR1 and CDR2 are SGHNT and YENEEA. V lost 4 bases, J lost 4 bases, and 5 bases stayed unmatched. CDR3 in amino acids: CASSSGTSGKADTQYF. DNA of the CDR3: TGTGCCAGCAGCTCCGGGACTAGCGGGAAGGCAGATACGCAGTATTTT.

The chain combines TRBV14 with TRBJ2-1, with 8 bases fitting TRBD2. Germline CDR1 SGHDN, CDR2 FVKESK. Losses at the gene ends were 0 bases for V and 14 bases for J; bases not matched to a gene: 3. This CDR3 spans 12 amino acids. The CDR3 region has the DNA TGTGCCAGCAGCCAAGAACATAGCGGGGAGTTCTTC. Amino acid sequence: CASSQEHSGEFF.